These T cell receptor beta chains were read from a single sample in a study of blood T cell repertoires in COVID-19. Libraries were prepared by immunoSEQ multiplex PCR; TCRdb keeps only in-frame clonotypes and omits some of them. The data show about 370,000 clones, nearly 90% seen once. Input material: PBMCs or T cells enriched from blood (not recorded which). The origin of the receptors is a young woman who had recovered from COVID-19. The conserved cysteine and the conserved F or W are not part of the CDR3 here.

>TRBJ1-1|TRBV6-6
ASSPQGAQNTEAF
>TRBJ1-5|TRBV6-1
ASSDRQGQPQH
>TRBJ1-2|TRBV2
ASSVDRGANYGYT
>TRBJ2-2|TRBV5-6
ASRNRYTGELF
>TRBJ2-2|TRBV5-1
ASSRGTGTTGELF
>TRBJ2-7|TRBV29-1
SVDGAGTGEYEQY
>TRBJ2-5|TRBV11-2
ASSFSGRETQY
>TRBJ1-2|TRBV6-6
ASRARGRT
>TRBJ1-3|TRBV15
ATSTPSPTGVGNTIY
>TRBJ2-1|TRBV5-4
ASVAAQGAYNEQF